This record concerns one T cell receptor (beta chain) sequence. Its antigen remains undetermined. Per-base quality was not reported, and no clone a single base away is much larger than it. The sample is drawn from a study of shared clonotypes between healthy human individuals (dated by TCRdb to about 2020). Some background on the complete study: A few men and two women, aged 18 to 49 years, made up the cohort. Per donor, leukapheresis produced somewhere between about 0.9 and 9.5 billion PBMCs. To increase sequencing depth and limit assay-specific biases, different laboratories used diverse techniques to prepare libraries and sequence TCR repertoires. For each donor, CD4 naive and CD4 memory were each run on three plates, CD8 naive on two plates, and CD8 memory on one plate. Blood TCR repertoires of several healthy adults were deeply sequenced to estimate repertoire size and the extent of clonotype sharing between individuals.

The paper as a whole reports these results and caveats: Sampling was restricted to blood, and TCR repertoires in tissues likely differ from the TCR repertoires found in blood. Larger estimated clonotype richness was generally found for naive subsets than for memory subsets. The small number of donors limited the genetic and exposure-history diversity represented. Rarefaction of sorted-subset datasets indicated incomplete sequencing despite the large sequencing depth. Compared with non-shared clonotypes, the clonotypes found in all four sorted-subset donors had higher generation probabilities. Pairwise subsampling indicated that sequencing depth was expected to affect the degree of clonotype sharing among donors. When a handful of donors were compared, the shared fraction of clonotypes was about 5.5% for naive CD4, around 4% for naive CD8, 2.3% for memory CD4, and approximately 0.4% for memory CD8.

From its cysteine to its phenylalanine, the CDR3 spans 14 amino acids. Only the CDR3 part of the read is kept: 42 bases, read in frame from the first base. CDR1 SGHTA and CDR2 FQGNSA are derived from the germline V gene. Deletion took 5 bases off V and 1 base off J, with a span of 12 bases between the germline ends. TCR CDR3 regions were amplified from genomic DNA by multiplex PCR using the deep immunoSEQ assay. Extracted genomic DNA from each cell subset was distributed evenly across all wells of several immunoSEQ 96-well plates, and each plate was treated as a replicate. For sorted subsets, 150 to 250 ng of genomic DNA, equivalent to around 31,000 T cell genomes, went into each replicate PCR. Purified libraries were quantified with a Qubit 3.0 fluorometer, sized on a Bioanalyzer 2100, and re-quantified with the KAPA Library Quantification kit. Every immunoSEQ 96-well plate was sequenced on a dedicated single-read 150-cycle Illumina NextSeq 550 flow cell. Processing in the source paper ran as follows. Because only junctional sequences without quality scores were contained in the immunoSEQ output, filtering matching that applied to full-length reads could not be performed. To assign V/J genes and CDR3, sequences were annotated using PyIR, a Python wrapper for IgBLAST v1.9, with IMGT germline references. Reads were removed for weak V/J assignments (E-value above 1e-6), missing CDR3, stop codons, out-of-frame junctions, or ambiguous translated residues. V3J clonotypes were defined by identical inferred V gene, J gene, and CDR3 amino acid sequence. Percentage overlap between repertoires was computed as shared unique clonotypes divided by the size of the smaller repertoire. Three approaches were used to assess repertoire richness: RTK rarefaction, the Chao1 estimator, and Recon v2.1 estimates of unobserved clonotypes. Generation probabilities were computed with OLGA for all TCRbeta clonotypes obtained by the gDNA method from a handful of donors. In its TCRdb copy, this immuneACCESS table keeps in-frame sequences only and misses some clones. Where compared with another copy, unresolved V genes explain less than half of these, and the others have no known cause. V and J calls and clone size are copied from that table; D and trimming were computed from the DNA. For this sample the table gives approximately 2.5 million clones, of which 93% were detected only once. The top ten clonotypes cover around 0.37% of the sample.

The donors were healthy, HIV-negative adults with no recently reported acute infections or vaccinations. Every donor was a Caucasian adult residing in Nashville, Tennessee, USA. CD4+ T cells were enriched by magnetic negative selection; naive cells were then positively selected on CD45RA, and the negative fraction formed the memory subset. Blood was obtained by leukapheresis, after which PBMCs were separated by Ficoll-Histopaque density gradient centrifugation and cryopreserved in liquid nitrogen vapor phase. Purity and quantity of every magnetically sorted T cell population were checked by analytical flow cytometry. Each sorted fraction had its genomic DNA isolated and then quantified by UV absorbance on a Nanodrop 2000c.

The rearrangement combines TRBV7-2 with TRBJ2-7; TRBD2 is perhaps the D gene, given 6 matching bases. The sequence was collected from a man aged 18 to 30 in good health. Some clones in this sample may be carry-over from other donors' samples. The sample taken for sequencing was naive CD4+ T cells from PBMCs. The intended sense of this specimen's cell subset or site label: CD45RA+ positively selected. This receptor has the CDR3 CASSGDWGSYEQYF. At the DNA level, the sequence is TGTGCCAGCAGCGGGGACTGGGGTTCCTACGAGCAGTACTTC.